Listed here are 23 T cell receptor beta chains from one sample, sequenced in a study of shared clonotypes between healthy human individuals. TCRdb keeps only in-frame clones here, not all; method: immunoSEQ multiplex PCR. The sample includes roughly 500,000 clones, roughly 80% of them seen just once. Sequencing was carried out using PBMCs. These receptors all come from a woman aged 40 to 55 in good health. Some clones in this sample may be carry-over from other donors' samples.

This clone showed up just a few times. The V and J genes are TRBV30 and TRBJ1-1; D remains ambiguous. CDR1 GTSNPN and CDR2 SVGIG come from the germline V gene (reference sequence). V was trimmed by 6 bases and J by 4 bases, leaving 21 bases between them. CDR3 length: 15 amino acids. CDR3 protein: CACISRPGLGTEAFF. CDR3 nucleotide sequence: TGTGCCTGCATATCTCGGCCAGGCTTGGGCACTGAAGCTTTCTTT. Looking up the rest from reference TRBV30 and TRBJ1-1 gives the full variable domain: SQTIHQWPATLVQPVGSPLSLECTVEGTSNPNLYWYRQAAGRGLQLLFYSVGIGQISSEVPQNLSASRPQDRQFILSSKKLLLSDSGFYLCACISRPGLGTEAFFGQGTRLTVV.

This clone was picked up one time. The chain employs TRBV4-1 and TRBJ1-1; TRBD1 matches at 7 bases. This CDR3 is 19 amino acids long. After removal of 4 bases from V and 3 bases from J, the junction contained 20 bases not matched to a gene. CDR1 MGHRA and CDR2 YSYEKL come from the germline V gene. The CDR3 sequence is CASSPTFTYRQGTYTEAFF. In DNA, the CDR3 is TGCGCCAGCAGCCCAACCTTTACCTACCGACAGGGCACTTACACTGAAGCTTTCTTT.

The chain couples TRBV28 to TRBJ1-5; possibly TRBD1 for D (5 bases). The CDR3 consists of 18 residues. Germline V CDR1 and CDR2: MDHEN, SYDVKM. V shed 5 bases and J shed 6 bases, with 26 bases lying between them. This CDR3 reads CASSHSGTFPLIRQPQHF. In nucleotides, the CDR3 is TGTGCCAGCAGTCATTCAGGGACGTTCCCCCTCATCCGTCAGCCCCAGCATTTT.

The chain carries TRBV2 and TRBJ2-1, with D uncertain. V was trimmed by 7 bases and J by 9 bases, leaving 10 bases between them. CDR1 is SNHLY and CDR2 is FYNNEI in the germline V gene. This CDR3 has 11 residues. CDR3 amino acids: CASKVVFEQFF. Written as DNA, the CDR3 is TGTGCCAGCAAGGTCGTTTTTGAGCAGTTCTTC.

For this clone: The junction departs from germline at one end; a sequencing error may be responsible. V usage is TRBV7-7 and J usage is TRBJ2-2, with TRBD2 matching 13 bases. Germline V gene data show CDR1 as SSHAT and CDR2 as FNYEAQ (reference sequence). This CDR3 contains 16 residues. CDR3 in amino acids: CASSQFGLAGAGELFF. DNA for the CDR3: TGTGCTAGCAGCCAATTCGGACTAGCGGGGGCCGGGGAGCTGTTTTTT.

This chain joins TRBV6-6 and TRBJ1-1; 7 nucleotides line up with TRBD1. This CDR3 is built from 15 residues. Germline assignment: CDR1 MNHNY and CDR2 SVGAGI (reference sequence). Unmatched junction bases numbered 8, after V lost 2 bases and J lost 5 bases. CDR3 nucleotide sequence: TGTGCCAGCAGTTACGCGCAGGGGGGGGAGACTGAAGCTTTCTTT. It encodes CASSYAQGGETEAFF.

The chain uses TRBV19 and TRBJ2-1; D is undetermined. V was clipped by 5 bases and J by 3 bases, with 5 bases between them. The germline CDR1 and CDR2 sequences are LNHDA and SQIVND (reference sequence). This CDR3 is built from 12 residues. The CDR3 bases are TGTGCCAGTAGTGGGGACTACAATGAGCAGTTCTTC. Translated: CASSGDYNEQFF.

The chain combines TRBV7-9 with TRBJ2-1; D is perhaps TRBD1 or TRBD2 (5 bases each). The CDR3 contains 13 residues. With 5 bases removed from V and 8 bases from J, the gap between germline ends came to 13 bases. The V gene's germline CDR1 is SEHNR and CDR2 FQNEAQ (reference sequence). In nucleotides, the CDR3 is TGTGCCAGCAGCCCCCGAGTGGGGGATGAGCAGTTCTTC. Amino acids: CASSPRVGDEQFF.

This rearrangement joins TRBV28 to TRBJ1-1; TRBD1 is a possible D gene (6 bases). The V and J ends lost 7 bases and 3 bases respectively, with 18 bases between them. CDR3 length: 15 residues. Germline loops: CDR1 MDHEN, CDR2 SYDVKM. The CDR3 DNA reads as TGTGCCAGCAAATTGGGGGCGAGGAGGGACACTGAAGCTTTCTTT. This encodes CASKLGARRDTEAFF.

CDR3 protein: CASRLAGGSNGEQFF. The CDR3, as DNA: TGCGCCAGCAGATTAGCGGGAGGATCTAATGGTGAGCAGTTCTTC. The chain carries TRBV10-2 and TRBJ2-1, with 10 bases matching TRBD2. The junction had 11 bases not matched to a gene; V was cut back by 6 bases and J by 9 bases. CDR1 WSHSY and CDR2 SAAADI come from the germline V gene. CDR3 length: 15 residues.

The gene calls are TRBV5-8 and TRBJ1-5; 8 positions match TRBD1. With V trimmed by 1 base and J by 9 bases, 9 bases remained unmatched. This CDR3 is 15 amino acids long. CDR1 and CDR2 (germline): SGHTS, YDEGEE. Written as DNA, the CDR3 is TGTGCCAGCAGCTTGTTGGGACAGGTGGATGGGCCCCAGCATTTT. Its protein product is CASSLLGQVDGPQHF.

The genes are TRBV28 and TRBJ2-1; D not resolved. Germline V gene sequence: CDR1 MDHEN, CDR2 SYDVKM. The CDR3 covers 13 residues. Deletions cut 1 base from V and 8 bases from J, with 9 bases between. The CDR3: CASSLFRWDEQFF. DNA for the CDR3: TGTGCCAGCAGTTTATTTCGGTGGGATGAGCAGTTCTTC.

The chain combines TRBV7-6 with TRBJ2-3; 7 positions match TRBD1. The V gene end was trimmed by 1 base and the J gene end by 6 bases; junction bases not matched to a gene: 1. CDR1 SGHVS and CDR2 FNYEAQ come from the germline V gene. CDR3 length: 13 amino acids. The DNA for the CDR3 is TGTGCCAGCAGCTTAGTCAGGGGGGATACGCAGTATTTT. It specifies CASSLVRGDTQYF. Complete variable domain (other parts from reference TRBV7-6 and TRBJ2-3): GAGVSQSPRYKVTKRGQDVALRCDPISGHVSLYWYRQALGQGPEFLTYFNYEAQQDKSGLPNDRFSAERPEGSISTLTIQRTEQRDSAMYRCASSLVRGDTQYFGPGTRLTVL.

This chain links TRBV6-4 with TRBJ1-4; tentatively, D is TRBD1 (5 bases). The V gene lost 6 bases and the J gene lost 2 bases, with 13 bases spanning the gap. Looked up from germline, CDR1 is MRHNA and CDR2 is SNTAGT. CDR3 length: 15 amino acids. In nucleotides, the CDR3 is TGTGCCAGCAGCATGTACGGGGGGACTAATGAAAAACTGTTTTTT. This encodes CASSMYGGTNEKLFF.

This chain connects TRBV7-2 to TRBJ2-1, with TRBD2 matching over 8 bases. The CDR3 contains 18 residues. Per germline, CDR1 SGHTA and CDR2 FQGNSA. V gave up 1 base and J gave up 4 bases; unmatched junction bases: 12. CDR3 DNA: TGTGCCAGCAGCTTAGACCCCCTAGCGGGTGGGATATACAATGAGCAGTTCTTC. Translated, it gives CASSLDPLAGGIYNEQFF.

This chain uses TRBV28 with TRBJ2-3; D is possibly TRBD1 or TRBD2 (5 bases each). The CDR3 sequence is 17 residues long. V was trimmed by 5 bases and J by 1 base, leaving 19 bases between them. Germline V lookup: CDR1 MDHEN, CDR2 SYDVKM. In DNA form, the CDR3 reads TGTGCCAGCAGTGCCCCCGGGGCAGCCAGGCGCACAGATACGCAGTATTTT. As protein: CASSAPGAARRTDTQYF. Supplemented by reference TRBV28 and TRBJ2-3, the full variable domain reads DVKVTQSSRYLVKRTGEKVFLECVQDMDHENMFWYRQDPGLGLRLIYFSYDVKMKEKGDIPEGYSVSREKKERFSLILESASTNQTSMYLCASSAPGAARRTDTQYFGPGTRLTVL.

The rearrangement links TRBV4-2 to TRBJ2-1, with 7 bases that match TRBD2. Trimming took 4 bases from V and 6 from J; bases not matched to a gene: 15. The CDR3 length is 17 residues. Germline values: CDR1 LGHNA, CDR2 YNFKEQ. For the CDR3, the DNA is TGTGCCAGCAGCCCTAGACGTACGGGAGGATTCCTCAATGAGCAGTTCTTC. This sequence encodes CASSPRRTGGFLNEQFF.

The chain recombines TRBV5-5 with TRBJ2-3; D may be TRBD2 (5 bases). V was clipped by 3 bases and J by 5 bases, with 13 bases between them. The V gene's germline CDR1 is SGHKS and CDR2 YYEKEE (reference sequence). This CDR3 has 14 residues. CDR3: CASSSPGIRDTQYF. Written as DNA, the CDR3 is TGTGCCAGCAGCTCGCCCGGGATCAGAGATACGCAGTATTTT.

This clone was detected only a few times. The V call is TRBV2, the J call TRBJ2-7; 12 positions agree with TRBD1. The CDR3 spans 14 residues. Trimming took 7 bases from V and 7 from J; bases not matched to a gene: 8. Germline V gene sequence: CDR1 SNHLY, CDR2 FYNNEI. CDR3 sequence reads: CASTPGQGAWEQYF. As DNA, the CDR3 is TGTGCCAGCACCCCGGGACAGGGGGCGTGGGAGCAGTACTTC.

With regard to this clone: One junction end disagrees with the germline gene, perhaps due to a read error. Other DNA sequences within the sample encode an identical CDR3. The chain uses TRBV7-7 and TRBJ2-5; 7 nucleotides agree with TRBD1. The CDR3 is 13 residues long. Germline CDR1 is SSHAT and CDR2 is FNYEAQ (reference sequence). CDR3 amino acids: CASSRDREETQYF. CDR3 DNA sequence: TGTGCTAGCAGCCGTGACAGGGAAGAGACCCAGTACTTC.

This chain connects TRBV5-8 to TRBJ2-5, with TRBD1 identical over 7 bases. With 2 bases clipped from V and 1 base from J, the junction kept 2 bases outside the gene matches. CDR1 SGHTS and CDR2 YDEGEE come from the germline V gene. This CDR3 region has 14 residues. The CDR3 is CASSLDRAQETQYF. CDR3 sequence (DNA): TGTGCCAGCAGCTTAGACAGGGCCCAAGAGACCCAGTACTTC. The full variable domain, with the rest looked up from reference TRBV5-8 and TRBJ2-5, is EAGVTQSPTHLIKTRGQQATLRCSPISGHTSVYWYQQALGLGLQFLLWYDEGEERNRGNFPPRFSGRQFPNYSSELNVNALELEDSALYLCASSLDRAQETQYFGPGTRLLVL.

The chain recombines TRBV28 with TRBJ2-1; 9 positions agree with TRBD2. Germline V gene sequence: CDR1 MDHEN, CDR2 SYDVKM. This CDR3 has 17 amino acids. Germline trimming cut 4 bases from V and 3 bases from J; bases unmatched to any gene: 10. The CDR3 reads CASSSRGAGGFYNEQFF. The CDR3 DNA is TGTGCCAGCAGTTCCCGCGGGGCGGGAGGGTTCTACAATGAGCAGTTCTTC.

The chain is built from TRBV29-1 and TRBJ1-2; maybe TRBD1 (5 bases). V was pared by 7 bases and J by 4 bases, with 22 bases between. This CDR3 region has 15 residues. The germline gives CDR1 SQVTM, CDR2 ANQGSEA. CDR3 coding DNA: TGCAGCGCCCTACTTCTTACGACAGCGGGCTATGGCTACACCTTC. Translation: CSALLLTTAGYGYTF.